What follows are 23 T cell receptor beta chains derived from one specimen sequenced in a study of shared clonotypes between healthy human individuals. Positively selected for CCR7, the CD45RO-negative cells used as naive CD8 cells excluded terminally differentiated effector memory CD45RA+ cells. Sequenced by immunoSEQ multiplex PCR; TCRdb stores in-frame clones only, minus some. The sample contains about 2 million clones, around 96% of which appear only once. The specimen sequenced was naive CD8+ T cells sorted from blood. These receptors were collected from a man aged 18 to 29 in good health.

The chain has TRBV4-1 and TRBJ2-1; 8 bases are shared with TRBD2. CDR1 and CDR2 (germline): MGHRA, YSYEKL. V shed 2 bases, J shed 5 bases, and the junction held 8 bases outside the gene matches. The CDR3 is 16 amino acids. The CDR3 region has the DNA TGCGCCAGCAGCCAAACGAGAGCGGGGGTAAACAATGAGCAGTTCTTC. Translating it yields CASSQTRAGVNNEQFF.

On this clone itself: The germline gene is not matched at one end of the junction; a read error may be the cause. The V call is TRBV7-9, the J call TRBJ2-3; 10 nucleotides agree with TRBD2. This CDR3 spans 17 amino acids. The germline gives CDR1 SEHNR, CDR2 FQNEAQ (reference sequence). The chain's CDR3 is CASSLAPSGSRTDTQYF. CDR3 in DNA: TGTGCCAGCAGCCTAGCGCCTAGCGGGAGTAGGACAGATACGCAGTATTTT.

Of note for this clone: This sample also contains other DNA sequences that code for the same CDR3. The chain joins TRBV4-3 to TRBJ2-3; tentative D call: TRBD1 (5 bases). Trimming removed 1 base from V and 1 base from J, with 12 bases in between. From germline, CDR1 is LGHNA and CDR2 YSLEER. This CDR3 has 16 amino acids. For the CDR3, the DNA is TGCGCCAGCAGCCAAGGGGGCGGCCTCGGCACAGATACGCAGTATTTT. It is translated as CASSQGGGLGTDTQYF.

Regarding this clone: The sample contains more than one DNA sequence encoding this CDR3. The chain uses TRBV7-9 and TRBJ2-2, with TRBD2 as a possible D gene (6 bases). This CDR3 has 14 amino acids. Germline CDR1 is SEHNR and CDR2 is FQNEAQ (reference sequence). Between the trimmed V and J ends, which lost 4 bases and 2 bases, there was a span of 8 bases. CDR3 nucleotide sequence: TGTGCCAGCAGCTCCGGACTAAACACCGGGGAGCTGTTTTTT. Amino acid sequence: CASSSGLNTGELFF.

Worth noting for this clone: Distinct nucleotide sequences in the sample also encode this CDR3. The gene calls are TRBV5-6 and TRBJ2-7; D unresolved. This CDR3 has 14 residues. Germline loops: CDR1 SGHDT, CDR2 YYEEEE. The V and J ends lost 0 bases and 1 base respectively, with 8 bases between them. CDR3 sequence: CASSLEAGSYEQYF. DNA for the CDR3: TGTGCCAGCAGCTTGGAGGCAGGATCCTACGAGCAGTACTTC.

This rearrangement joins TRBV9 to TRBJ2-3; the D is unclear. This CDR3 region has 16 residues. Germline values: CDR1 SGDLS, CDR2 YYNGEE. Trimming took off 1 base at V and 5 bases at J, with 17 bases between the two ends. Here the CDR3 reads CASSVREGPPRDTQYF. In DNA form, the CDR3 reads TGTGCCAGCAGCGTAAGGGAAGGGCCCCCCCGAGATACGCAGTATTTT.

This clone was picked up one time. The chain recombines TRBV7-8 with TRBJ2-7, with D maybe TRBD2 (5 bases). The V gene's germline CDR1 is SGHVS and CDR2 FQNEAQ. V shed 3 bases and J shed 2 bases, with 8 bases lying between them. This CDR3 region has 13 residues. CDR3 in amino acids: CASSLEDTYEQYF. CDR3 nucleotide sequence: TGTGCCAGCAGCTTGGAGGATACCTACGAGCAGTACTTC.

The count of this clone is one. The CDR3 region has the DNA TGTGCCAGCAGTGGAGGTCCCGTACCTGAAGCTTTCTTT. Amino acid sequence: CASSGGPVPEAFF. The V call is TRBV25-1, the J call TRBJ1-1; D not certain. This CDR3 spans 13 amino acids. Germline CDR1 is MGHDK and CDR2 is SYGVNS. V was clipped by 4 bases and J by 6 bases, with 12 bases between them.

V gene TRBV11-2 combines with J gene TRBJ2-7, with D perhaps TRBD2 (5 bases). The CDR3 is 13 amino acids. Germline V gene data show CDR1 as SGHAT and CDR2 as FQNNGV. The germline V and J ends were trimmed by 6 bases and 7 bases, with 16 bases remaining between them. DNA of the CDR3: TGTGCCAGCAGTTACTCTCGCGGCGGGGAGCAGTACTTC. Translation gives CASSYSRGGEQYF.

This clone was seen just once. At one boundary the junction diverges from the germline segment, which might be a read error. The gene calls are TRBV7-2 and TRBJ2-3; TRBD2 matches at 10 bases. This CDR3 has 17 amino acids. Germline loops: CDR1 SGHTA, CDR2 FQGNSA. The CDR3 coding sequence is TGTGCCAGCAGCTTAGAGGGGCTAGCGGGAGAACAAGATGCGCAGTATTTT. Translating gives CASSLEGLAGEQDAQYF. Supplemented by reference TRBV7-2 and TRBJ2-3, the full variable domain reads GAGVSQSPSNKVTEKGKDVELRCDPISGHTALYWYRQSLGQGLEFLIYFQGNSAPDKSGLPSDRFSAERTGGSVSTLTIQRTQQEDSAVYLCASSLEGLAGEQDAQYFGPGTRLTVL.

The V and J genes are TRBV29-1 and TRBJ1-1; 7 bases map to TRBD1. V dropped 7 bases and J dropped 6; count of bases not matched to a gene: 14. This CDR3 region has 14 residues. Germline CDR1 and CDR2: SQVTM and ANQGSEA. CDR3 protein: CSGEENRGRPEAFF. The CDR3 bases are TGCAGCGGTGAGGAAAACAGGGGTCGTCCTGAAGCTTTCTTT.

The rearrangement uses TRBV2 and TRBJ1-3, with D unclear. Deletions cut 7 bases from V and 1 base from J, with 8 bases between. Per germline, CDR1 SNHLY and CDR2 FYNNEI. The CDR3 is made up of 13 amino acids. The CDR3, as DNA: TGTGCCAGCACAGGTTATTCTGGAAACACCATATATTTT. Protein sequence: CASTGYSGNTIYF. Drawing the rest from reference TRBV2 and TRBJ1-3, the complete variable domain is EPEVTQTPSHQVTQMGQEVILRCVPISNHLYFYWYRQILGQKVEFLVSFYNNEISEKSEIFDDQFSVERPDGSNFTLKIRSTKLEDSAMYFCASTGYSGNTIYFGEGSWLTVV.

The chain couples TRBV9 to TRBJ1-2, with D perhaps TRBD1 (5 bases). Trimming took off 3 bases at V and 1 base at J, with 16 bases between the two ends. The germline CDR1 and CDR2 sequences are SGDLS and YYNGEE. The CDR3 is made up of 16 amino acids. The CDR3 sequence is CASSDPRGPINYGYTF. CDR3 bases: TGTGCCAGCAGCGATCCCCGGGGACCCATTAACTATGGCTACACCTTC.

The rearrangement joins TRBV10-1 to TRBJ2-7; 8 bases are shared with TRBD1. The CDR3 runs to 16 residues. The germline gives CDR1 WNHNN, CDR2 SYGVQD (reference sequence). V lost 0 bases and J lost 5; bases outside the gene matches: 9. The CDR3 loop is CASSESPGQVSHEQYF. CDR3 nucleotide sequence: TGCGCCAGCAGTGAGTCTCCGGGACAGGTATCCCACGAGCAGTACTTC.

This clone has a single count. This rearrangement joins TRBV5-4 to TRBJ1-3; TRBD1 is a possible D gene (6 bases). V was pared by 6 bases and J by 8 bases, with 12 bases between. The CDR3 spans 12 residues. Per germline, CDR1 SGHNT and CDR2 YYREEE (reference sequence). CDR3 sequence (DNA): TGTGCCAGCACCGGGAGGGGGGACACCATATATTTT. Its translation: CASTGRGDTIYF.

This rearrangement joins TRBV4-3 to TRBJ2-1; D possibly matches TRBD1 or TRBD2 (5 bases each). Germline V gene data show CDR1 as LGHNA and CDR2 as YSLEER. The CDR3 has 13 amino acids. Between the trimmed V and J ends, which lost 1 base and 9 bases, there was a span of 10 bases. The chain's CDR3 is CASSQGGNSEQFF. CDR3 sequence (DNA): TGCGCCAGCAGCCAAGGGGGGAATAGTGAGCAGTTCTTC.

Comment on this clone: Other DNA sequences within the sample encode an identical CDR3. The rearrangement links TRBV9 to TRBJ2-7, with 8 bases that match TRBD2. Unmatched junction bases numbered 4, after V lost 0 bases and J lost 2 bases. The CDR3 has 15 residues. CDR1 SGDLS and CDR2 YYNGEE come from the germline V gene. This CDR3 is CASSVGSGSAYEQYF. Written as DNA, the CDR3 is TGTGCCAGCAGCGTAGGCAGCGGGAGTGCCTACGAGCAGTACTTC.

The chain carries TRBV5-1 and TRBJ2-1; D ambiguous. There are 15 residues in the CDR3. Germline loops: CDR1 SGHRS, CDR2 YFSETQ. Trimming stripped 0 bases from V and 1 base from J, with 8 bases between. The CDR3 DNA reads as TGCGCCAGCAGCTTGGCCCCTGGTTCCTACAATGAGCAGTTCTTC. Protein: CASSLAPGSYNEQFF.

The chain joins TRBV29-1 to TRBJ2-2; a possible D gene is TRBD2 (5 bases). This CDR3 comprises 14 residues. CDR1 is SQVTM and CDR2 is ANQGSEA in the germline V gene. Trimming pared 7 bases from V and 4 bases from J, leaving 16 bases between. Written as DNA, the CDR3 is TGCAGCGCTGGTATGCGACTAAGCACCGGGGAGCTGTTTTTT. Its protein is CSAGMRLSTGELFF.

This clone was seen once. The chain employs TRBV19 and TRBJ1-2; D is possibly TRBD1 (5 bases). Germline V CDR1 and CDR2: LNHDA, SQIVND (reference sequence). The V end lost 8 bases, the J end lost 3 bases, and 31 bases lay between the germline ends. This CDR3 comprises 19 residues. This CDR3 reads CASLPYDMVTDGRDYGYTF. CDR3 nucleotides: TGTGCCAGTCTCCCGTACGATATGGTGACAGATGGCCGGGACTATGGCTACACCTTC.

With regard to this clone: Other DNA sequences in this specimen translate into the identical CDR3. The chain links TRBV4-1 to TRBJ2-3; 8 nucleotides match TRBD1. The germline gives CDR1 MGHRA, CDR2 YSYEKL. The CDR3 runs 13 residues. The V and J ends lost 6 bases and 3 bases, in that order; junction bases with no gene match: 2. The chain's CDR3 is CASRGTGTDTQYF. CDR3 nucleotides: TGCGCCAGCAGGGGGACAGGAACAGATACGCAGTATTTT.

CDR3 sequence: CASSLVSGGHGYTF. CDR3 nucleotides: TGTGCCAGCAGCTTGGTTTCGGGGGGCCATGGCTACACCTTC. This chain links TRBV5-8 with TRBJ1-2; D might be TRBD1 (6 bases). This CDR3 contains 14 residues. V was trimmed by 0 bases and J by 6 bases, leaving 12 bases between them. Per germline, CDR1 SGHTS and CDR2 YDEGEE.

To note about this clone: A much more abundant neighbour one base away suggests this may be a read error. The chain joins TRBV5-5 to TRBJ2-7; D ambiguous. Between the trimmed V and J ends, which lost 0 bases and 3 bases, there was a span of 7 bases. CDR1 SGHKS and CDR2 YYEKEE come from the germline V gene (reference sequence). The CDR3 is 13 amino acids. The CDR3 reads CASSLGSYYEQYF. Here the CDR3 DNA reads TGTGCCAGCAGCTTGGGCAGCTACTACGAGCAGTACTTC.